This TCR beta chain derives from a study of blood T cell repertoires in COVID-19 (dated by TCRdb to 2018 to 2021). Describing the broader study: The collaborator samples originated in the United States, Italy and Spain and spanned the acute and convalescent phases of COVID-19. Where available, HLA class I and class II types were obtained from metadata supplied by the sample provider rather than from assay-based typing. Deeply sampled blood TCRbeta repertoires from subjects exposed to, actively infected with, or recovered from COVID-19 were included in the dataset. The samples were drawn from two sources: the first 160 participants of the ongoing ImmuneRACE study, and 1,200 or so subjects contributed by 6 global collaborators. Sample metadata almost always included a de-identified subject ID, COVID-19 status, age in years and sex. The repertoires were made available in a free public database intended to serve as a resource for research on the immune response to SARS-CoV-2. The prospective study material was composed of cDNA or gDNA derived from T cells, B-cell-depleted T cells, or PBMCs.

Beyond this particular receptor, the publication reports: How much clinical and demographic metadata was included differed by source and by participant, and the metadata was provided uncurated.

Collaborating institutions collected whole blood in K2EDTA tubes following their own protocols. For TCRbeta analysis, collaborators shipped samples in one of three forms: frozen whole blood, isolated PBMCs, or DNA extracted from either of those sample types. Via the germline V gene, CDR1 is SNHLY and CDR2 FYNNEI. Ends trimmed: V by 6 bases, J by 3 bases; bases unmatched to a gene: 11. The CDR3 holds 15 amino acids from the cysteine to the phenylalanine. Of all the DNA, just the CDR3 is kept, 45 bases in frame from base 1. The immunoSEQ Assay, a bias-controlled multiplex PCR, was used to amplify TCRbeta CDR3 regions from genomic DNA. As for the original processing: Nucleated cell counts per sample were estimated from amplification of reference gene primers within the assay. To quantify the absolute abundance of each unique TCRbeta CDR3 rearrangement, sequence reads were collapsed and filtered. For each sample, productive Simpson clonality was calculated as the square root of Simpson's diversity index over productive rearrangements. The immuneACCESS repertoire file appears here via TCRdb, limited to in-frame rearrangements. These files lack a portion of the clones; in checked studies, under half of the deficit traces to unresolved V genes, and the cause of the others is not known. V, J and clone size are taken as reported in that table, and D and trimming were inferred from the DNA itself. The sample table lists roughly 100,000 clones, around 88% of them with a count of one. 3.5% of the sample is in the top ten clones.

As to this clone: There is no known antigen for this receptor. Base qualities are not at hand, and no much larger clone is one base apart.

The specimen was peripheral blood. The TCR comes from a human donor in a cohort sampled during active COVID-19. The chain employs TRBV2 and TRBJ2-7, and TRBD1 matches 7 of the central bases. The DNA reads TGTGCCAGCAGGGCCCTGACAGGGTTCGACTACGAGCAGTACTTC. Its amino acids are CASRALTGFDYEQYF.